Listed below are T cell receptor beta chains from one sample, sequenced in a study of blood T cell repertoires in COVID-19. Measured with immunoSEQ multiplex PCR; TCRdb has only the in-frame clones, and not every one. The sample has about 87,000 clones; approximately 86% are singletons. Sequencing was performed on peripheral blood. The receptors derive from a man in his forties with acute or convalescent COVID-19. Each CDR3 is given with its conserved first and last residue. D genes are given only for firm matches. Not all rows give a size; the values are once, few, many and, for expanded clones, a class.

TRBV27,TRBD2,TRBJ2-2,-,TGTGCCAGCAGTTTTGGACTAGCGGGAGGGATGACCGGGGAGCTGTTTTTT,CASSFGLAGGMTGELFF
TRBV3-1/TRBV3-2,-,TRBJ1-2,-,TGTGCCAGCAGCCAAGATACAATTGGCTACACCTTC,CASSQDTIGYTF
TRBV11-1,TRBD1,TRBJ2-3,-,TGTGCCAGCAGCCGAACGGACAGGGGCGTGGATACGCAGTATTTT,CASSRTDRGVDTQYF
TRBV4-1,TRBD2,TRBJ2-1,-,TGCGCCAGCAGCCAATTACCAAGCGGGACCGACTCCTACAATGAGCAGTTCTTC,CASSQLPSGTDSYNEQFF
TRBV28,-,TRBJ1-6,-,TGTGCCAGCAGCCTCCCTGGGGAGGGTGGTTCACCCCTCCACTTT,CASSLPGEGGSPLHF
TRBV27,-,TRBJ2-2,-,TGTGCCAGCAGTTGGCAGGGCAGGGCCGGGGAGCTGTTTTTT,CASSWQGRAGELFF
TRBV19,TRBD1,TRBJ1-5,once,TGTGCCAGTAGTAAAACGGGACAGGGACGGCAGCCCCAGCATTTT,CASSKTGQGRQPQHF
TRBV10-3,TRBD1,TRBJ2-7,-,TGTGCCATCAGTGACGGGACAGGGATTAACGAGCAGTACTTC,CAISDGTGINEQYF
TRBV18,TRBD1,TRBJ2-5,-,TGTGCCAGCTCACCGTTAGGACAGGAAAAAGAGACCCAGTACTTC,CASSPLGQEKETQYF
TRBV11-3,TRBD1,TRBJ2-7,-,TGTGCCAGCAGCCCGGGACAGGGCTGGGAGCAGTACTTC,CASSPGQGWEQYF
TRBV6-1,TRBD1,TRBJ2-1,-,TGTGCCAGCAGTGGAACAGGGGTCGGCTATCGGAGCTCCTACAATGAGCAGTTCTTC,CASSGTGVGYRSSYNEQFF
TRBV29-1,-,TRBJ1-3,few,TGCAGCGTTGGGCAGGAAAACTCTGGAAACACCATATATTTT,CSVGQENSGNTIYF
TRBV3-1/TRBV3-2,TRBD1,TRBJ2-1,-,TGTGCCAGCAGCCTACAAAGTGGGTCGACAGGGCTGAATATTTACAATGAGCAGTTCTTC,CASSLQSGSTGLNIYNEQFF
TRBV4-1,-,TRBJ2-1,once,TGCGCCAGCAGCCAAGGGGGCGGAAGCTCCTACAATGAGCAGTTCTTC,CASSQGGGSSYNEQFF
TRBV5-6,TRBD1,TRBJ1-1,-,TGTGCCAGCAGCCCGTGGACAGGGGTGGCCACTGAAGCTTTCTTT,CASSPWTGVATEAFF
TRBV9,-,TRBJ1-3,-,TGTGCCAGCAGCGTAGCGGGGGAGTCCTCTGGAAACACCATATATTTT,CASSVAGESSGNTIYF
TRBV4-1,-,TRBJ1-2,-,TGCGCCAGCAGCCAAGAGTCCGTGGGGAGAACTCCTAACTATGGCTACACCTTC,CASSQESVGRTPNYGYTF
TRBV12-5,TRBD1,TRBJ2-5,-,TGTGCTAGTGGTTTGCAGGGGGTAGTTGAGACCCAGTACTTC,CASGLQGVVETQYF
TRBV5-1,-,TRBJ2-4,-,TGCGCCAGCAGCTTGGGGGGAGAAGGAGCCAAAAACATTCAGTACTTC,CASSLGGEGAKNIQYF
TRBV19,TRBD2,TRBJ2-7,many,TGTGCCAGTAACACCCAGCGGGGCACGGGCGAGCAGTACTTC,CASNTQRGTGEQYF
TRBV4-2,TRBD2,TRBJ2-5,-,TGTGCCAGCAGCCAAGCGGGAGGGGTCGAGACCCAGTACTTC,CASSQAGGVETQYF
TRBV7-2,-,TRBJ2-7,-,TGTGCCAGCAGCAAGGACAGAACCTACGAGCAGTACTTC,CASSKDRTYEQYF
TRBV6-5,-,TRBJ1-5,once,TGTGCCAGCAAGGGGGGGGCCTCGAGCAATCAGCCCCAGCATTTT,CASKGGASSNQPQHF
TRBV7-6,-,TRBJ2-1,-,TGTGCCAGCAGCTTATTGCGAGGAGCCGGCGGGAATGAGCAGTTCTTC,CASSLLRGAGGNEQFF
TRBV5-1,-,TRBJ1-2,-,TGCGCCAGCAGCTTGTCGGCAGGTTATGGCTACACCTTC,CASSLSAGYGYTF
TRBV2,TRBD2,TRBJ2-1,-,TGTGCCAGCAGTGACAGACTAGCGGGAAACGCCCACAATGAGCAGTTCTTC,CASSDRLAGNAHNEQFF
TRBV6-1,-,TRBJ2-7,-,TGTGCCAGCAGTGAAGCTTGGCACTACGAGCAGTACTTC,CASSEAWHYEQYF
TRBV5-1,-,TRBJ2-2,-,TGCGCCAGCAGCTCCGGGGGGGAGCTGTTTTTT,CASSSGGELFF
TRBV2,-,TRBJ2-7,-,TGTGCCAGCAGTGAAGTGGTCAGGGACTACGAGCAGTACTTC,CASSEVVRDYEQYF
TRBV9,-,TRBJ2-5,-,TGTGCCAGCAGCGCCCGGACAATCCTGGGAGAGACCCAGTACTTC,CASSARTILGETQYF
TRBV19,TRBD1,TRBJ2-3,-,TGTGCCAGTAGTTACGGGACAGGCACAGATACGCAGTATTTT,CASSYGTGTDTQYF
TRBV15,-,TRBJ2-3,-,TGTGCCACCAGCAGAGATCCAAGCGTGAGCACAGATACGCAGTATTTT,CATSRDPSVSTDTQYF
TRBV5-4,-,TRBJ1-1,-,TGTGCCAGCAGCTTCGGGGGGGCGAACACTGAAGCTTTCTTT,CASSFGGANTEAFF
TRBV21-1,-,TRBJ2-3,-,TGTGCCAGCAGCAAAGCGCTGCTAGCGGGAGGTGGGACAGATACGCAGTATTTT,CASSKALLAGGGTDTQYF
TRBV2,TRBD1,TRBJ1-6,many,TGTGCCAGCAGCGCCGGGACAGGCTGGCATTCACCCCTCCACTTT,CASSAGTGWHSPLHF
TRBV19,TRBD2,TRBJ2-7,-,TGTGCCAGTAGTTTTGGGGGGGCCTACGAGCAGTACTTC,CASSFGGAYEQYF
TRBV27,-,TRBJ1-6,-,TGTGCCAGCAGACCCACAGGGTTGAATTCACCCCTCCACTTT,CASRPTGLNSPLHF
TRBV18,TRBD2,TRBJ2-1,-,TGTGCCAGCTCACCGGCTAGCGGGATTGGTAATGAGCAGTTCTTC,CASSPASGIGNEQFF
TRBV6-5,-,TRBJ1-5,-,TGTGCCAGCAGCCAGGGGTTTCGCAATCAGCCCCAGCATTTT,CASSQGFRNQPQHF
TRBV14,-,TRBJ1-1,-,TGTGCCAGCAGCCAACCCAGGGGTGGGGAAGCTTTCTTT,CASSQPRGGEAFF
TRBV5-1,TRBD1,TRBJ1-5,-,TGCGCCAGCAGCTTGGGGACAGGGGTCAATCAGCCCCAGCATTTT,CASSLGTGVNQPQHF
TRBV19,-,TRBJ2-1,-,TGTGCCAGTAGTATTATAAGCCGTGGTGAGCAGTTCTTC,CASSIISRGEQFF
TRBV9,TRBD1,TRBJ2-7,-,TGTGCCAGCAGTATCGGGACAGATCCCTACGAGCAGTACTTC,CASSIGTDPYEQYF
TRBV18,-,TRBJ1-1,-,TGTGCCAGCTCGACCGACTCGAACACTGAAGCTTTCTTT,CASSTDSNTEAFF
TRBV11-3,TRBD1,TRBJ2-2,-,TGTGCCAGCAGTTCCAACAGGGGTAACACCGGGGAGCTGTTTTTT,CASSSNRGNTGELFF
TRBV15,TRBD1,TRBJ1-6,-,TGTGCCACCTCGGGACAGCGACTCTATAATTCACCCCTCCACTTT,CATSGQRLYNSPLHF
TRBV7-3,-,TRBJ1-2,-,TGTGCCAGCAGCCCGACAGGAGGCTATGGCTACACCTTC,CASSPTGGYGYTF
TRBV18,TRBD1,TRBJ1-2,-,TGTGCCAGCTCACAACAGGGGAACTATGGCTACACCTTC,CASSQQGNYGYTF
TRBV7-8,-,TRBJ2-1,-,TGTGCCAGCAGCCTACTGGTTTCTCTTAGCCTTTGGAATGAGCAGTTCTTC,CASSLLVSLSLWNEQFF
TRBV5-1,-,TRBJ1-2,-,TGCGCCAGCAGCTTGATTTTGGGCGGCTACACCTTC,CASSLILGGYTF
TRBV6-2/TRBV6-3,TRBD1,TRBJ1-5,once,TGTGCCAGCAGTTTCGATACAGGGGCGCAGCCCCAGCATTTT,CASSFDTGAQPQHF
TRBV4-1,-,TRBJ2-7,-,TGCGCCAGCAGCCAAGATCTGAACAGCTACGAGCAGTACTTC,CASSQDLNSYEQYF
TRBV4-2,TRBD1,TRBJ1-5,-,TGTGCCAGCAGCCAAGATCCACCATCCAAACAGGGGGAACAGCCCCAGCATTTT,CASSQDPPSKQGEQPQHF
TRBV14,-,TRBJ1-1,-,TGTGCCAGCAGCGCTTCACAGAACACTGAAGCTTTCTTT,CASSASQNTEAFF